What follows are 18 T cell receptor beta chains derived from one specimen sequenced in a study of CD8 T cells in Susac syndrome. RNA totalling roughly 0.5 to 1 ug underwent reverse transcription with random hexamers. One entry per CDR3 protein results from TCRdb running MiXCR on the immunoSEQ multiplex PCR reads. The table records some 300,000 distinct CDR3 sequences, about 82% of them present only once. Input material: CD8+ T cells from PBMCs. The receptors derive from a human donor with multiple sclerosis.

The chain is built from TRBV9 and TRBJ2-1; D possibly corresponds to TRBD2 (5 bases). In germline, CDR1 is SGDLS, CDR2 YYNGEE. The CDR3 totals 13 residues. Trimming stripped 1 base from V and 9 bases from J, with 11 bases between. The CDR3 sequence: CASSVMVAPEQFF. The CDR3 bases are TGTGCCAGCAGCGTAATGGTAGCGCCTGAGCAGTTCTTC.

The chain is built from TRBV9 and TRBJ1-1; the D is unclear. This CDR3 contains 15 residues. V lost 0 bases to trimming and J lost 2 bases, with 11 bases between them. Germline assignment: CDR1 SGDLS and CDR2 YYNGEE. The CDR3 reads CASSVEVGLNTEAFF. The DNA for the CDR3 is TGTGCCAGCAGCGTAGAAGTAGGGCTTAACACTGAAGCTTTCTTT.

This clonotype came up once. This chain links TRBV9 with TRBJ2-2; TRBD1 matches at 9 bases. Trimming removed 1 base from V and 5 bases from J; junction bases left unmatched: 9. The CDR3 extends over 17 amino acids. CDR1 and CDR2 from the germline V gene are SGDLS and YYNGEE. Here the CDR3 DNA reads TGTGCCAGCAGCGTATTTGGTAGGACAGGGGATACCGGGGAGCTGTTTTTT. Residues: CASSVFGRTGDTGELFF.

The gene calls are TRBV29-1 and TRBJ2-7; D is tentatively TRBD1 or TRBD2 (5 bases each). From germline, CDR1 is SQVTM and CDR2 ANQGSEA. The CDR3 loop spans 12 amino acids. Trimming took 7 bases from V and 0 from J, leaving 10 bases between them. The CDR3 region is CSGRDRSYEQYF. The CDR3 region has the DNA TGCAGCGGCCGGGACCGCTCCTACGAGCAGTACTTC.

The chain links TRBV24-1 to TRBJ2-1, with 13 bases aligning to TRBD2. J was trimmed by 9 bases and V by 6 bases; bases with no gene match: 19. The length of the CDR3 is 19 residues. Germline assignment: CDR1 KGHDR and CDR2 SFDVKD. CDR3 in DNA: TGTGCCACCAGTTTGGGGGACGGGGGACTAGCGGGGATACGGGGTGAGCAGTTCTTC. This gives the protein CATSLGDGGLAGIRGEQFF.

The chain has TRBV5-5 and TRBJ1-1, with D unclear. The CDR3 runs to 11 residues. Germline CDR1 SGHKS, CDR2 YYEKEE (reference sequence). Trimming cost V 1 base and J 8 bases, with 6 bases left between them. CDR3 sequence: CASSLRKEAFF. The CDR3 region has the DNA TGTGCCAGCAGCTTGAGAAAAGAAGCTTTCTTT. Full variable domain (remainder filled in from reference TRBV5-5 and TRBJ1-1): DAGVTQSPTHLIKTRGQQVTLRCSPISGHKSVSWYQQVLGQGPQFIFQYYEKEERGRGNFPDRFSARQFPNYSSELNVNALLLGDSALYLCASSLRKEAFFGQGTRLTVV.

The genes are TRBV29-1 and TRBJ2-1, with D unresolved. The germline V gene has CDR1 SQVTM and CDR2 ANQGSEA. The CDR3 sequence is 14 residues long. V was pared by 7 bases and J by 0 bases, with 13 bases between. CDR3 protein: CSGLGYGSYNEQFF. CDR3 sequence (DNA): TGCAGCGGTCTAGGGTACGGCTCCTACAATGAGCAGTTCTTC.

V usage is TRBV28 and J usage is TRBJ2-7; D gene ambiguous. The CDR3 contains 14 residues. From germline, CDR1 is MDHEN and CDR2 SYDVKM. Trimming left V 2 bases short and J 0 bases short, with 8 bases between. The CDR3 is CASSLGSYSYEQYF. In DNA, the CDR3 is TGTGCCAGCAGTTTAGGCAGTTACTCCTACGAGCAGTACTTC.

The J gene is TRBJ2-7, the V gene TRBV20-1, with D unresolved. V was trimmed by 0 bases and J by 0 bases, leaving 12 bases between them. Germline-derived CDR1 and CDR2 are DFQATT and SNEGSKA (reference sequence). CDR3 length equals 15 residues. The CDR3 DNA follows: TGCAGTGCTAGAGATCACACGGTGAGCTCCTACGAGCAGTACTTC. This translates into CSARDHTVSSYEQYF.

This clonotype was counted only a few times. V is TRBV7-9 and J is TRBJ2-7; D not certain. This CDR3 is built from 13 residues. The V and J ends lost 5 bases and 1 base respectively, with 9 bases between them. CDR1 and CDR2 from the germline V gene are SEHNR and FQNEAQ (reference sequence). CDR3 coding DNA: TGTGCCAGCAGCCCGACTGTATCCTACGAGCAGTACTTC. It is translated as CASSPTVSYEQYF.

For this clonotype: One junction end does not reproduce the germline sequence, and a read error may be involved. The V gene is TRBV27, the J gene TRBJ1-1; a possible D gene is TRBD1 (5 bases). Germline lookup yields CDR1 MNHEY and CDR2 SMNVEV (reference sequence). CDR3 length equals 13 residues. The CDR3 sequence: CASSWGSVTEPFF. The CDR3 DNA sequence: TGTGCCAGCAGTTGGGGCTCGGTCACTGAACCTTTCTTT.

Here the CDR3 DNA reads TGTGCCATCAGTGACCCTAGCGGGAGTGGCTACAATGAGCAGTTCTTC. Residues: CAISDPSGSGYNEQFF. This chain links TRBV10-3 with TRBJ2-1, with 10 bases matching TRBD2. The CDR3 spans 16 residues. Germline lookup yields CDR1 ENHRY and CDR2 SYGVKD. V was pared by 3 bases and J by 3 bases, with 5 bases of the junction left unmatched.

This chain joins TRBV7-9 and TRBJ2-7, with 7 bases fitting TRBD1. This CDR3 spans 15 amino acids. With 4 bases clipped from V and 3 bases from J, the junction kept 9 bases outside the gene matches. CDR1 is SEHNR and CDR2 is FQNEAQ in the germline V gene (reference sequence). The CDR3 DNA reads as TGTGCCAGCAGCTCCCGACAGGGCCCCCTCTACGAGCAGTACTTC. This translates into CASSSRQGPLYEQYF.

V and J are TRBV7-9 and TRBJ2-7; D call uncertain. Germline CDR1 and CDR2: SEHNR and FQNEAQ (reference sequence). The CDR3 loop spans 11 amino acids. Trimming left V 5 bases short and J 7 bases short, with 9 bases between. CDR3 amino acids: CASSQLGEQYF. The CDR3 DNA follows: TGTGCCAGCAGCCAGCTGGGGGAGCAGTACTTC. Combining the CDR3 with reference TRBV7-9 and TRBJ2-7 gives the whole variable domain DTGVSQNPRHKITKRGQNVTFRCDPISEHNRLYWYRQTLGQGPEFLTYFQNEAQLEKSRLLSDRFSAERPKGSFSTLEIQRTEQGDSAMYLCASSQLGEQYFGPGTRLTVT.

The chain has TRBV9 and TRBJ2-1; tentatively, D is TRBD2 (6 bases). This CDR3 has 15 amino acids. V lost 3 bases and J lost 10, with 20 bases in between. Germline V gene sequence: CDR1 SGDLS, CDR2 YYNGEE. As DNA, the CDR3 is TGTGCCAGCAGCGGTAGCGGAAGTCTTACCGGGGAGCAGTTCTTC. This codes for CASSGSGSLTGEQFF.

This sequence joins TRBV7-3 and TRBJ2-1; 8 positions agree with TRBD2. Germline CDR1 SGHTA, CDR2 FQGTGA. After removal of 2 bases from V and 3 bases from J, the junction contained 9 bases not matched to a gene. The CDR3 loop spans 17 amino acids. The CDR3 loop is CASSLASGRDYYNEQFF. CDR3 nucleotides: TGTGCCAGCAGCTTAGCATCCGGGAGGGACTACTACAATGAGCAGTTCTTC.

The rearrangement joins TRBV20-1 to TRBJ1-1; D gene uncertain. The CDR3 has 12 residues. The V end was cut by 6 bases, the J end by 1 base, with 9 bases between. Germline CDR1 DFQATT, CDR2 SNEGSKA (reference sequence). CDR3 in amino acids: CSAHEGNTEAFF. The CDR3 DNA follows: TGCAGTGCCCACGAAGGGAACACTGAAGCTTTCTTT.

The chain links TRBV28 to TRBJ1-2; 9 nucleotides match TRBD1. Trimming at V came to 6 bases and at J to 2 bases, leaving 7 bases not matched to a gene. The V gene's germline CDR1 is MDHEN and CDR2 SYDVKM. CDR3 size: 15 residues. The CDR3 DNA follows: TGTGCCAGCAGCTTGGGACAGGGAATGAACTATGGCTACACCTTC. Its protein product is CASSLGQGMNYGYTF.